This TCR beta chain was recorded in a study of neurological immune-mediated disorders. This clonotype has at least ten counts. Germline loops: CDR1 SGHDT, CDR2 YYEEEE. The CDR3 is 15 amino acids. V was trimmed by 4 bases and J by 1 base, leaving 14 bases between them. TCRdb reanalysed the 5' RACE reads using MiXCR and keeps one entry per CDR3 protein. The data contain tens of thousands of distinct CDR3 sequences, about 2.5% of them seen just once; the ten biggest clones take up over 0.95%. This TCR derives from a woman aged 30 to 39 with multiple sclerosis. The V call is TRBV5-6, the J call TRBJ1-2; tentative D call: TRBD1 (5 bases). The specimen was PBMCs. The CDR3 coding sequence is TGTGCCAGCAGCACCGACGGGGGGAATAACTATGGCTACACCTTC. This gives the protein CASSTDGGNNYGYTF.